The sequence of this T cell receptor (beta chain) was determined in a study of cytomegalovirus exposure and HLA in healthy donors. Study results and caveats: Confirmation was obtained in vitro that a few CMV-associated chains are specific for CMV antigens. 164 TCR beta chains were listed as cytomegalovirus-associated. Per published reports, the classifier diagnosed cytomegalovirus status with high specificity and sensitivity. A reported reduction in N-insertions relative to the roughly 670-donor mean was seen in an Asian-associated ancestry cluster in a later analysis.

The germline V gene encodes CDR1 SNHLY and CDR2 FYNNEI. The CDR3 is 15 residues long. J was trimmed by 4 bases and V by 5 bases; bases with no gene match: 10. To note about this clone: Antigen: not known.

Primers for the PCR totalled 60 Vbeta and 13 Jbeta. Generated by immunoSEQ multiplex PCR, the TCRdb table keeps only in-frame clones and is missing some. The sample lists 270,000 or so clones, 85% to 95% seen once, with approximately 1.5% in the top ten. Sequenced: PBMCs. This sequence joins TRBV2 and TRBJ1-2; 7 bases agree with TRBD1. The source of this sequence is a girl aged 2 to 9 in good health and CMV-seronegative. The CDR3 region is CASSSTGEGSYGYTF. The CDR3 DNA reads TGTGCCAGCAGTTCAACAGGGGAAGGGAGCTATGGCTACACCTTC.